This paragraph covers one T cell receptor beta chain sequence. The sample holds a few counts of this clonotype. The target of this receptor is not known. No base quality values were provided; no much bigger clone lies one nucleotide off. This entry comes from a study of regulatory T cells in long-lasting Graves disease (dated by TCRdb to the early 2020s). About the study as a whole: In the newly diagnosed Graves' disease group, patients had been taking antithyroid drugs for less than 3 months. This study used TCR sequencing and RNA sequencing of peripheral blood to compare persistent Graves' disease patients against newly diagnosed Graves' disease patients. The study took place in China and was registered as a clinical trial. A total of around 35 samples underwent TCR sequencing: roughly 13 from persistent and about 20 from newly diagnosed Graves' disease patients. Here is what the overall study found, with its caveats: Persistent patients shared more public clonotypes among themselves (around 3,000) than newly diagnosed patients did (approximately 900). TRBV28, TRBJ1-2 and TRBJ2-5 were preferentially used in persistent disease, while TRBV20-1 and TRBJ2-1 were favored in newly diagnosed disease. Persistent Graves' disease patients showed lower TCR Shannon entropy and fewer highly expanded clones than newly diagnosed patients, suggesting clonal expansion. The authors noted that the small sample size was a limitation that may lower accuracy. Because the primary lesion, thyroid tissue, could not be accessed, the study looked at peripheral blood alone. Only the TCR beta chain was sequenced and analyzed.

CDR1 MGHRA and CDR2 YSYEKL were looked up in the germline V gene. Including cysteine and phenylalanine, the CDR3 has 16 amino acids. Only the CDR3 part of the read is kept: 48 bases, read in frame from the first base. Here V drops 0 bases and J drops 3 bases, and the junction holds 4 bases not matched to any gene. Libraries came from multiplex PCR. Reads for this sample came from an Illumina HiSeq 4000. To build TCR beta libraries, CDR3 regions were amplified by Arm-PCR using iRepertoire HTBI primers. Gel purification was performed on PCR products prior to sequencing. Per the source publication's procedure: Across samples, fewer than 70 TRBV and 15 or so TRBJ segments were identified and used for gene usage analysis of CDR3 amino acid clonotypes. COPE and FqMerger were used to merge filtered high-quality paired reads into contigs. Contigs were aligned with BLAST to IMGT TRBV, TRBD and TRBJ reference genes, and CDR3 was defined per IMGT. Any clonotype with a frequency above 0.1% was counted as a highly expanded clone. Repertoire diversity was measured by Shannon entropy, and V-J evenness by the Gini coefficient. A clonotype was considered public if more than one individual shared it. The public sequencing data were trimmed at Q25 with fastp and processed into clonotypes with MiXCR by TCRdb, which kept only in-frame beta chains. Every entry covers one CDR3 protein and lists the most common genes and DNA from its rows. In this record, the V and J calls reflect TCRdb's handling and not the investigators' own analysis. The sample table shows approximately 470,000 distinct CDR3 sequences, and around 15% are seen once. The top ten constitute 12% of the sample.

This specimen's time point label, per the study, means: newly diagnosed GD, antithyroid drugs for less than 3 months. For both TCR sequencing and RNA sequencing, RNA was extracted from PBMCs in TRIzol. Graves' disease was diagnosed according to American Thyroid Association guidelines. The patients came from an endocrinology department in Xi'an, China. Each patient gave roughly 10 milliliters of peripheral blood, collected in an EDTA anticoagulant tube. Ficoll Paque Plus density gradient separation was used to isolate PBMCs, and no additional T cell sorting was done. An Agilent 2100 Bioanalyzer and agarose gel were used to check RNA quality, while a NanoDrop 2000 measured RNA concentration. This sample was shared with a second study, whose subject was T cells in Graves' hyperthyroidism and ophthalmopathy. That second report states: Graves' hyperthyroidism was defined as stable when no progression to ophthalmopathy occurred over 18 months of follow-up. Hyperthyroidism patients were newly diagnosed, with disease duration under 2 months, and aged 18 to 65 years. Exclusion was applied to patients with uncontrolled infections, other autoimmune diseases, pregnancy or lactation. Diagnoses relied on clinical symptoms, serum thyroxine and TRAb, thyroid ultrasound and orbital computed tomography. For the first round of RT-PCR on the TCR CDR3, the HTBI primer set was used together with the Qiagen OneStep RT-PCR kit. Most expanded thyroid clonotypes (frequency above 0.001) were also found in blood, which suggests that blood repertoires may mirror thyroid immune responses. Ophthalmopathy was separated from stable hyperthyroidism by a 13 V-J signature model, with over 85% sensitivity and roughly 81% specificity obtained in cross-validation and 80%/75% obtained in testing. In validation, the model predicted progression to ophthalmopathy with approximately 71% sensitivity and roughly 72% specificity, a median of 6.5 months before onset. A discovery cohort of approximately 100 patients, 43 with Graves' ophthalmopathy and about 58 with stable Graves' hyperthyroidism, was used to find distinguishing TCR V-J signatures. Whether ophthalmopathy could be predicted prospectively was tested in an independent validation cohort made up of fewer than 20 hyperthyroidism patients plus 17 patients who later progressed to ophthalmopathy. The 95 to 100 discovery patients were divided at random into training and test sets in a 7:3 ratio. The study also compared thyroid tissue and blood T-cell repertoires from about six Graves' hyperthyroidism patients. Once sampling was done, hyperthyroidism patients were given methimazole at a starting dose of 30 mg daily, whereas ophthalmopathy patients were given high-dose intravenous methylprednisolone. The libraries were constructed in a second round of multiplex PCR and then size-selected and purified. Libraries were sequenced paired-end with 100 bp reads on an Illumina HiSeq2000. SOAPnuke was used to process the raw data, throwing out any read that contained adapters or uncalled bases, had a mean Phred below 15, or lacked an exact constant-primer or identifier match. High-quality paired reads were merged using COPE v1.2.5, and each unique nucleotide sequence was defined as a clonotype. Clonotypes were aligned to IMGT TRBV, TRBD and TRBJ reference segments using MiTCR v1.1. Only V-J combinations with frequency above 0.0001, covering approximately 99% of repertoires, were analysed. The TCS score was defined as the ratio of F50 (clonal expansion) to E x V (chaos), calculated using BLOSUM62-based TCRdist between CDR3 peptides within each V-J. Welch's t-statistics and random forest reduced fewer than 600 V-J features to under 15, which were used in a naive Bayes classifier (R e1071). Sample size was not statistically predetermined, and blinding of investigators to group allocation was not performed. TCR Vbeta CDR3 sequencing of around 130 peripheral blood samples (over 40 ophthalmopathy, roughly 72 hyperthyroidism and approximately 17 progressor patients) is reported in the paper.

This specimen was peripheral blood mononuclear cells (PBMCs), taken at new diagnosis, from a patient treated with antithyroid drugs. This receptor was obtained from a middle-aged man with Graves disease. Donor details come from another sample of the same person, matched by shared clones. This chain is built from TRBV4-1 and TRBJ2-2; 7 central bases correspond to TRBD2. In nucleotides, the sequence is TGCGCCAGCAGCCAAGATGGTACTAGCGACACCGGGGAGCTGTTTTTT. Its amino acids are CASSQDGTSDTGELFF.